This TCR beta chain stems from a study of early T cells in non-severe SARS-CoV-2 infection (dated by TCRdb to the early 2020s). Background for the entire study: Bulk RNA from unsorted whole blood was used for TCR sequencing, so alpha and beta chains could not be paired.

The library was obtained by 5' RACE. Data came from a NextSeq 500. The TCR library protocol attached unique molecular identifiers to individual cDNA molecules to correct for sequencing error and PCR bias. Both TCR alpha and beta chains were sequenced, and tight co-correlation was observed between alpha and beta sequence abundances in each sample. Under the source paper's analysis protocol: Decombinator V4 was used to perform V gene, J gene and CDR3 annotation of TCR sequences. TCRs were defined as expanded if a significant change between any two time points was detected under a Poisson model with p below 0.0001. TCR abundances were normalised to the total number of TCRs sequenced per sample and expressed as counts per million. TRAV1-2 paired with TRAJ12, TRAJ20 or TRAJ33 defined MAIT TCRs, while TRAV10 paired with TRAJ18 defined iNKT TCRs. VDJdb, accessed on 1 November 2021, was searched for TCRs annotated for CMV, EBV and SARS-CoV-2, and TCRs annotated for more than one antigen were excluded. TCRdb applied fastp at Q25 and MiXCR to the public reads, then kept only in-frame beta chains. Each record represents a unique CDR3 protein, reported with the most common genes and DNA among its rows. These V and J calls are TCRdb output, not the study's own analysis. For this sample there are tens of thousands of distinct CDR3 sequences; roughly 11% appear just once. The ten largest account for 5.7% of the sample.

Ends trimmed: V by 7 bases, J by 4 bases; bases unmatched to a gene: 10. The germline V gene provides CDR1 MNHEY and CDR2 SVGEGT. The CDR3 spans 14 residues, from the cysteine through the phenylalanine. The CDR3 DNA has 42 bases and is translated from base 1. A case-control design nested within a healthcare worker cohort in London, UK, was used, with weekly nasopharyngeal swab PCR tests and blood sampling performed. Between 23 and 31 March 2020, the week of the UK lockdown, healthcare workers were enrolled and then followed up weekly for as long as 16 weeks. The sample holds many counts of this clonotype. The antigen it recognizes is unknown. Base qualities are not provided; no much larger clone lies one nucleotide away. Broad study findings and their caveats: Matching against VDJdb was skewed toward anti-spike CD8 responses, likely underestimated virus-specific expansions, and missed private and CD4 specificities.

The rearrangement joined TRBV6-2 or TRBV6-3 to TRBJ2-7, and TRBD1 aligns with 7 junction nucleotides. The clonotype comes from an adult who was a healthcare worker with PCR-confirmed SARS-CoV-2 infection or an uninfected control (not recorded which). The specimen comprised whole blood, sampled at baseline. CDR3 loop: CASTPRDRIYEQYF. At the DNA level, the sequence is TGTGCCAGCACTCCCCGGGACAGAATTTACGAGCAGTACTTC.